This is a list of T cell receptor beta chains from one sample in a study of PD-1 blockade in classical Hodgkin lymphoma. TCRdb keeps only in-frame clones here, not all; method: immunoSEQ multiplex PCR. The table shows more than 30,000 clones, with 80% to 90% occurring only once. The sequencing here drew on peripheral blood mononuclear cells (PBMCs), taken at baseline. The receptor source for this set is a human donor with classical Hodgkin lymphoma. The conserved cysteine and the conserved F or W are not part of the CDR3 here. The order of the fields is V gene, CDR3 protein.

>TRBV6-5
ASRVPGQGYHEQF
>TRBV12-5
ASGLVLGEKLF
>TRBV5-6
ASSLSLEQY
>TRBV5-1
ASSLEGFTEAF
>TRBV11-3
ASSLEQGPEAF
>TRBV6-5
ASSYSSGQRNTEAF
>TRBV7-2
ASSLDSGANVLT
>TRBV19
ASSRRQGATEAF
>TRBV6-1
ASSDLAGGSYNEQF
>TRBV28
ASSSGTPNEQF
>TRBV7-8
ASSFGTVETQY
>TRBV7-5
ARSLLEDGGAPAETQY
>TRBV30
ACEPPGNYGYT
>TRBV2
ASSPGPLNTEAF
>TRBV9
ASSVEGTGGTGELF
>TRBV6-1
ASSDIGGASPLH
>TRBV5-6
ASSPGGQGSIQY
>TRBV18
ASSPRTRGAGTDTQY
>TRBV6-5
ASSPGQGPRAF
>TRBV2
ASMEGRDLYNEQF
>TRBV28
ASSLGTGEDYGYT
>TRBV2
ASKSRGRETQY
>TRBV2
ASSDRQVSNQPQH
>TRBV18
ASSQGQAYEQY
>TRBV4-1
ASSQGQAGGEADTQY
>TRBV10-3
AISGDRDSYEQY
>TRBV7-4
ASSSGPNTEAF
>TRBV4-3
ASSQDPGGGYT
>TRBV6-1
ASSEGGPEAF
>TRBV19
ASSVTGGGTEAF
>TRBV9
ASSVGQARGSYGYT
>TRBV18
ASSQGRGGVTEAF
>TRBV6-1
ASSESLRPASYNEQF
>TRBV19
ASSIRAGGTDTQY
>TRBV6-6
ASSPGGNTIY
>TRBV6-6
ASSYRQGDTGELF
>TRBV5-1
ASSLVLGSDTQY
>TRBV19
ASSTTSGGGRTGELF
>TRBV6-1
ASSKGEGYGYT
>TRBV13
ASSPLQPGAGANVLT
>TRBV6-5
ASRRTGGSYEQY
>TRBV6-1
ASSTTGQGGTEAF
>TRBV5-1
ASSLANSQEPQY
>TRBV19
ASSPLDRDYGYT
>TRBV11-3
ASSPTGASNYGYT
>TRBV30
AWSVQANQPQH
>TRBV2
ASSNTGRGTGELF
>TRBV5-1
ASSPEGLTTEAF
>TRBV7-3
ASSPNGGANTGELF
>TRBV4-2
ASSQIEGANYGYT
>TRBV7-8
ASSSESSGNTIY
>TRBV19
ASRRTGGSTEAF
>TRBV18
ASSPNLQRPGTDEAF
>TRBV6-5
ASSYVYGGAYEQY
>TRBV7-3
ASSSTGTGSPLH
>TRBV5-5
ASSLNFYEQY
>TRBV2
ASGVETRSNEQF
>TRBV18
ASSSGTATEAF
>TRBV6-6
ASRTGDGGNTIY
>TRBV7-9
ASSLTGDNQPQH